This T cell receptor (beta chain) was recorded in a study of follicular helper T cells after annual influenza vaccination. Study conclusions and caveats: Day 7 ICOS+CD38+ clones later appeared mostly in ICOS-CD38- cTfh. Yearly vaccinations repeatedly recalled conserved clonotypes in ICOS+CD38+ cTfh.

The V gene's germline CDR1 is MNHNY and CDR2 SVGAGI (reference sequence). The CDR3 is 15 amino acids. With 0 bases clipped from V and 4 bases from J, the junction kept 2 bases outside the gene matches. The repertoire was sequenced with immunoSEQ multiplex PCR; TCRdb's copy has only in-frame clones and lacks some. The sample records thousands of clones, approximately 80% being singletons. As for this clone: The antigen is undetermined.

Time point noted: 2014-2015 season, pre-vaccination. Before and after seasonal inactivated influenza vaccination, adults gave blood for sorting CD4 subsets for sequencing. Per time point, roughly 40-100 mL of blood was sampled. V and J are TRBV6-6 and TRBJ2-5, with TRBD2 matching over 10 bases. The starting material was CXCR5+ CD38- circulating T follicular helper cells from blood, obtained on the day of influenza vaccination. The subset is: circulating Tfh, non-naive CD4+CXCR5+PD-1+ (ICOS+CD38+ or ICOS-CD38-). This clonotype was obtained from an adult who received the influenza vaccine. CDR3 sequence (DNA): TGTGCCAGCAGTTACTCGAGACTAGCGGGAGAGACCCAGTACTTC. Residues: CASSYSRLAGETQYF.